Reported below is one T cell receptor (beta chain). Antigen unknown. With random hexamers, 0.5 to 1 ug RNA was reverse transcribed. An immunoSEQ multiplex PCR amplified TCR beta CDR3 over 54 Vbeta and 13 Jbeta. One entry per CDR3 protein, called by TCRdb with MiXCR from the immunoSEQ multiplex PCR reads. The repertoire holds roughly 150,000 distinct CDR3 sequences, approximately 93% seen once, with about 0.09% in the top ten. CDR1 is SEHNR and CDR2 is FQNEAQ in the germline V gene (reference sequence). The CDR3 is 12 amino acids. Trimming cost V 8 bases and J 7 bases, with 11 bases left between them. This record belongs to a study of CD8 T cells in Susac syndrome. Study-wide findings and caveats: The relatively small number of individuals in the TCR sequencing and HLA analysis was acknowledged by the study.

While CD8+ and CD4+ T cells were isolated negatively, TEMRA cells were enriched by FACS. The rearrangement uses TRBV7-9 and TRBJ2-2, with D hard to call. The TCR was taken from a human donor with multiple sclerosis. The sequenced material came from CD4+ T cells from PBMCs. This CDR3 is CASRPASGELFF. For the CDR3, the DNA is TGTGCCAGCCGCCCGGCTAGCGGGGAGCTGTTTTTT.